This passage covers 25 T cell receptor beta chains from one sample sequenced in a study of T-cell reconstitution after alpha-beta-depleted transplantation in children. Library preparation (for TCRbeta) was performed with unique molecular identifiers. TCRdb redid the calling of the PCR reads with MiXCR, one entry per CDR3 protein. The sample contains approximately 650,000 distinct CDR3 sequences, over 10% of which appear only once. Specimen: PBMCs, collected before TCRalphabeta/CD19-depleted stem cell transplant. Receptor source: a girl aged 2-15 years with congenital amegakaryocytic thrombocytopenia, due to receive a stem cell transplant.

This clonotype was found many times. The rearrangement links TRBV11-2 to TRBJ1-2; no firm D call. V lost 6 bases and J 8 bases, leaving 13 bases between the germline ends. The CDR3 sequence is 12 residues long. Looked up from germline, CDR1 is SGHAT and CDR2 is FQNNGV. CDR3 coding DNA: TGTGCCAGCAGTTCAAACCACCCGGGCTACACCTTC. Translated, it gives CASSSNHPGYTF.

This clonotype has just a few counts. The V call is TRBV12-3 or TRBV12-4, the J call TRBJ2-1; perhaps TRBD1 as D (7 bases). V was cut by 3 bases and J by 5 bases, with 20 bases left in between. CDR3 length equals 17 residues. The CDR3 is CASSLLVGQGGNNEQFF. As DNA, the CDR3 is TGTGCCAGCAGTTTGCTGGTTGGGCAGGGGGGCAACAATGAGCAGTTCTTC.

This clonotype was seen only a few times. J is TRBJ2-7 and V is TRBV7-9; the D gene could be TRBD1 or TRBD2 (5 bases each). The CDR3 contains 14 residues. V was shortened by 2 bases and J by 6 bases, with 14 bases between the two germline ends. Germline CDR1 reads SEHNR; CDR2 reads FQNEAQ (reference sequence). The CDR3: CASSLTHGAGEQYF. The CDR3 DNA follows: TGTGCCAGCAGCTTAACCCACGGGGCGGGCGAGCAGTACTTC.

This clonotype has a count of ten or more. The chain recombines TRBV5-1 with TRBJ2-5; 8 bases are shared with TRBD2. The germline V gene has CDR1 SGHRS and CDR2 YFSETQ. The J segment lost 4 bases and the V segment lost 4 bases, leaving 6 bases of the junction unmatched. The CDR3 spans 14 residues. CDR3 DNA: TGCGCCAGCAGCGCGACACTAGCGGTAGAGACCCAGTACTTC. It translates to CASSATLAVETQYF.

The chain combines TRBV29-1 with TRBJ2-7, with TRBD2 matching over 7 bases. Trimming removed 4 bases from V and 2 bases from J; junction bases left unmatched: 8. This CDR3 spans 14 amino acids. The V gene's germline CDR1 is SQVTM and CDR2 ANQGSEA. The CDR3 DNA reads TGCAGCGTTGCTACTCTAGCGGAACCCTACGAGCAGTACTTC. Residues: CSVATLAEPYEQYF.

A few counts support this clonotype. The rearrangement uses TRBV5-1 and TRBJ2-7; TRBD2 might be the D (6 bases). CDR1 and CDR2 from the germline V gene are SGHRS and YFSETQ. This CDR3 contains 15 residues. With 1 base removed from V and 1 base from J, the gap between germline ends came to 12 bases. The CDR3 coding sequence is TGCGCCAGCAGCTTGTTGTGGGAGGCGTCCTACGAGCAGTACTTC. Translated, it gives CASSLLWEASYEQYF.

This clonotype appeared a single time. The chain joins TRBV13 to TRBJ2-1; D unresolved. Germline-derived CDR1 and CDR2 are PRHDT and FYEKMQ (reference sequence). The V end lost 5 bases, the J end lost 10 bases, and 15 bases lay between the germline ends. The CDR3 extends over 13 amino acids. The CDR3 reads CASSLGIDREQFF. The CDR3 coding sequence is TGTGCCAGCAGCCTTGGGATTGATAGGGAGCAGTTCTTC.

This clonotype was seen a few times. The genes are TRBV28 and TRBJ2-2; possibly TRBD2 for D (6 bases). The ends were cut back, 5 bases at V and 7 bases at J, with 14 bases in the middle. Germline V gene sequence: CDR1 MDHEN, CDR2 SYDVKM. CDR3 size: 14 residues. Here the CDR3 reads CASSPREYNGELFF. CDR3 in DNA: TGTGCCAGCAGTCCCCGGGAGTACAACGGGGAGCTGTTTTTT. Full variable domain (remainder filled in from reference TRBV28 and TRBJ2-2): DVKVTQSSRYLVKRTGEKVFLECVQDMDHENMFWYRQDPGLGLRLIYFSYDVKMKEKGDIPEGYSVSREKKERFSLILESASTNQTSMYLCASSPREYNGELFFGEGSRLTVL.

This clonotype was seen many times. V and J are TRBV7-2 and TRBJ2-1; 7 bases match TRBD2. Germline CDR1 and CDR2: SGHTA and FQGNSA. This CDR3 has 15 amino acids. With V trimmed by 5 bases and J by 3 bases, 7 bases remained unmatched. CDR3 in DNA: TGTGCCAGCAGCCCATCTAGCGGACTCTACAATGAGCAGTTCTTC. The encoded protein is CASSPSSGLYNEQFF.

Concerning this clonotype itself: A much larger clonotype is one base distant, so this may be a read error. J is TRBJ2-5 and V is TRBV5-1; D perhaps matches TRBD1 (5 bases). Germline CDR1 is SGHRS and CDR2 is YFSETQ. V lost 1 base, J lost 7 bases, and 11 bases lay in between. The length of the CDR3 is 13 residues. In DNA, the CDR3 is TGCGCCAGCAGCTTGCCGACAGAAGGGACCCAGTACTTC. This codes for CASSLPTEGTQYF.

This clonotype was counted between two and nine times. J is TRBJ2-7 and V is TRBV29-1; tentatively, D is TRBD1 (6 bases). The V and J ends lost 3 bases and 1 base respectively, with 10 bases between them. From germline, CDR1 is SQVTM and CDR2 ANQGSEA. CDR3 size: 13 residues. CDR3 sequence reads: CSVEIQGSYEQYF. CDR3 in DNA: TGCAGCGTTGAGATTCAGGGGTCCTACGAGCAGTACTTC.

This clonotype was seen repeatedly, ten times or more. The chain is built from TRBV7-6 and TRBJ1-3; 8 bases are a match to TRBD1. The V and J ends lost 5 bases and 6 bases, in that order; junction bases with no gene match: 6. Looked up from germline, CDR1 is SGHVS and CDR2 is FNYEAQ. CDR3 size: 14 residues. The CDR3 protein is CASSPGQGTNTIYF. The CDR3 bases are TGTGCCAGCAGCCCAGGACAGGGAACAAACACCATATATTTT.

This chain links TRBV3-1 with TRBJ2-7; D is undetermined. Trimming left V 2 bases short and J 2 bases short, with 16 bases between. The CDR3 spans 16 residues. Germline V gene lookup returns CDR1 LGHDT and CDR2 YNNKEL (reference sequence). The CDR3 region is CASSQPVGRVAYEQYF. CDR3 DNA sequence: TGTGCCAGCAGCCAACCAGTGGGAAGGGTCGCCTACGAGCAGTACTTC.

This clonotype has just a few counts. The CDR3 coding sequence is TGTGCCAGCAGCTTGGCCTTGACAGCGGGCACCGGGGAGCTGTTTTTT. Translated: CASSLALTAGTGELFF. J is TRBJ2-2 and V is TRBV5-5; D possibly corresponds to TRBD2 (6 bases). Trimming stripped 0 bases from V and 4 bases from J, with 13 bases between. The CDR3 is made up of 16 amino acids. Germline values: CDR1 SGHKS, CDR2 YYEKEE (reference sequence). Using reference TRBV5-5 and TRBJ2-2 for the parts outside the CDR3, the full variable domain is DAGVTQSPTHLIKTRGQQVTLRCSPISGHKSVSWYQQVLGQGPQFIFQYYEKEERGRGNFPDRFSARQFPNYSSELNVNALLLGDSALYLCASSLALTAGTGELFFGEGSRLTVL.

This chain links TRBV29-1 with TRBJ2-7; D may be TRBD1 or TRBD2 (6 bases each). Looked up from germline, CDR1 is SQVTM and CDR2 is ANQGSEA. V was trimmed by 4 bases and J by 4 bases, leaving 17 bases between them. The CDR3 spans 14 residues. CDR3 region: CSVARGGSRYEQYF. CDR3 sequence (DNA): TGCAGCGTTGCGCGAGGGGGGAGTAGATACGAGCAGTACTTC.

The chain employs TRBV4-2 and TRBJ2-5; 11 bases are shared with TRBD2. The germline V gene encodes CDR1 LGHNA and CDR2 YNFKEQ. V lost 1 base, J lost 4 bases, and 2 bases stayed unmatched. This CDR3 has 15 residues. The CDR3 loop reads CASSQGLAGRETQYF. CDR3 bases: TGTGCCAGCAGCCAAGGACTAGCGGGAAGAGAGACCCAGTACTTC.

This clonotype was recorded many times. The chain is built from TRBV20-1 and TRBJ1-2; no firm D call. Deletions cut 3 bases from V and 6 bases from J, with 23 bases between. CDR1 and CDR2 from the germline V gene are DFQATT and SNEGSKA (reference sequence). CDR3 length: 16 amino acids. CDR3 residues: CSARRFLDGRHDGYTF. The CDR3 DNA follows: TGCAGTGCTAGGAGATTTTTGGACGGCCGGCATGATGGCTACACCTTC.

A few counts support this clonotype. The V gene is TRBV5-1, the J gene TRBJ2-2; maybe TRBD1 (5 bases). This CDR3 is built from 16 residues. Germline CDR1 reads SGHRS; CDR2 reads YFSETQ. Between the trimmed V and J ends, which lost 2 bases and 8 bases, there was a span of 19 bases. This chain's CDR3 is CASSLSAQTTGGELFF. As DNA, the CDR3 is TGCGCCAGCAGCTTATCGGCCCAGACCACAGGAGGGGAGCTGTTTTTT. Variable domain in full (rest from reference TRBV5-1 and TRBJ2-2): KAGVTQTPRYLIKTRGQQVTLSCSPISGHRSVSWYQQTPGQGLQFLFEYFSETQRNKGNFPGRFSGRQFSNSRSEMNVSTLELGDSALYLCASSLSAQTTGGELFFGEGSRLTVL.

This clonotype was found a few times. The rearrangement links TRBV20-1 to TRBJ2-1; 9 bases fit TRBD2. Germline CDR1 reads DFQATT; CDR2 reads SNEGSKA (reference sequence). V dropped 0 bases and J dropped 7; count of bases not matched to a gene: 10. The CDR3 loop spans 16 amino acids. The CDR3 DNA follows: TGCAGTGCTAGAGACTCGGGACTAGCCGTTGGGAATGAGCAGTTCTTC. Translation gives CSARDSGLAVGNEQFF.

At least ten counts were recorded for this clonotype. The chain links TRBV20-1 to TRBJ1-1, with D unclear. V was trimmed by 7 bases and J by 2 bases, leaving 14 bases between them. This CDR3 spans 13 amino acids. Germline CDR1 and CDR2: DFQATT and SNEGSKA (reference sequence). CDR3 in amino acids: CSVASDPNTEAFF. DNA of the CDR3: TGCAGTGTAGCGTCGGATCCAAACACTGAAGCTTTCTTT.

This clonotype was seen a handful of times. The DNA of the CDR3 is TGTGCCAGCAGCCTGAGCCTGCAGGGCCAAGAGACCCAGTACTTC. Its protein product is CASSLSLQGQETQYF. The rearrangement links TRBV2 to TRBJ2-5; maybe TRBD1 (5 bases). CDR3 length: 15 residues. The V end lost 6 bases, the J end lost 1 base, and 15 bases lay between the germline ends. Germline lookup yields CDR1 SNHLY and CDR2 FYNNEI.

Ten or more counts support this clonotype. The chain has TRBV10-2 and TRBJ2-3; D unresolved. Germline V gene data show CDR1 as WSHSY and CDR2 as SAAADI. V lost 3 bases, J lost 3 bases, and 7 bases lay in between. The CDR3 loop spans 13 amino acids. The chain's CDR3 is CASSDYGTDTQYF. CDR3 nucleotide sequence: TGCGCCAGCAGTGACTACGGTACAGATACGCAGTATTTT.

In the case of this clonotype: Being one base from a much bigger clone, this may be a read error. V and J are TRBV20-1 and TRBJ2-1; 11 nucleotides line up with TRBD2. CDR3 length: 17 amino acids. Germline V CDR1 and CDR2: DFQATT, SNEGSKA (reference sequence). This chain's CDR3 is CCAGRLAGTIRDNEQFF. In DNA, the CDR3 is TGCTGTGCCGGTCGACTAGCGGGAACTATTAGAGACAATGAGCAGTTCTTC.

This clonotype was counted a few times. The chain couples TRBV19 to TRBJ2-7; 8 bases are shared with TRBD2. The V gene end was trimmed by 3 bases and the J gene end by 6 bases; junction bases not matched to a gene: 10. Looked up from germline, CDR1 is LNHDA and CDR2 is SQIVND (reference sequence). The CDR3 runs to 15 residues. CDR3 coding DNA: TGTGCCAGTAGTATGGCGGGAGGCTCTTTCGGCGAGCAGTACTTC. This translates into CASSMAGGSFGEQYF.

This clonotype was detected only once. This chain uses TRBV10-1 with TRBJ2-5; 11 bases are shared with TRBD2. The CDR3 totals 15 residues. Germline CDR1 reads WNHNN; CDR2 reads SYGVQD (reference sequence). The V gene end was trimmed by 6 bases and the J gene end by 3 bases; junction bases not matched to a gene: 6. Here the CDR3 DNA reads TGCGCCAGCAGCGCCGGGACTAGCGGAGAAGAGACCCAGTACTTC. Its protein is CASSAGTSGEETQYF.